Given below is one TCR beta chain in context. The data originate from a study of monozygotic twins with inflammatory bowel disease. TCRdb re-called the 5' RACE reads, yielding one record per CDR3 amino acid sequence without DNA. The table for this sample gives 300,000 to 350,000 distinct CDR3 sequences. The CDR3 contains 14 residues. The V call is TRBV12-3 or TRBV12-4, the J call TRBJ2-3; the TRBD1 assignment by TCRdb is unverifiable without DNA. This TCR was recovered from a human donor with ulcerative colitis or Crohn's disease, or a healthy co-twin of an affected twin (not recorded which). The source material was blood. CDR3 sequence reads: CASSPTPVGDTQYF.